These 21 T cell receptor beta chains were all obtained from the same sample, sequenced in a study of CD8 T cells in Susac syndrome. RNA in amounts of roughly 0.5 to 1 ug was reverse transcribed with random hexamers. MiXCR, run by TCRdb on the immunoSEQ multiplex PCR reads, gives a single entry per CDR3 protein. The table lists a few hundred thousand distinct CDR3 sequences, over 85% of them singletons. The sequenced material came from CD4+ T cells from PBMCs. The receptors stem from a human donor with multiple sclerosis.

This chain uses TRBV6-6 with TRBJ1-1, with D hard to call. The germline CDR1 and CDR2 sequences are MNHNY and SVGAGI (reference sequence). Trimming removed 7 bases from V and 3 bases from J, with 6 bases in between. This CDR3 has 11 amino acids. CDR3 region: CASIQDTEAFF. CDR3 DNA sequence: TGTGCCAGCATCCAGGACACTGAAGCTTTCTTT.

The J gene is TRBJ2-3, the V gene TRBV12-3 or TRBV12-4; 8 bases align to TRBD2. The CDR3 is made up of 15 amino acids. V was clipped by 2 bases and J by 5 bases; unmatched bases: 6. The CDR3 DNA reads as TGTGCCAGCAGTTTACAGGGGACTAGACAAGATACGCAGTATTTT. Its translation is CASSLQGTRQDTQYF.

The table lists this clonotype with a count of one. The chain recombines TRBV4-2 with TRBJ2-1; TRBD1 might be the D (6 bases). V shed 3 bases and J shed 10 bases, with 13 bases lying between them. Germline loops: CDR1 LGHNA, CDR2 YNFKEQ. CDR3 length: 13 amino acids. The CDR3: CASSQEQGKEQFF. The CDR3 DNA reads as TGTGCCAGCAGCCAGGAGCAGGGGAAGGAGCAGTTCTTC.

J is TRBJ1-3 and V is TRBV20-1; TRBD1 might be the D (5 bases). The CDR3 spans 17 residues. V was trimmed by 0 bases and J by 0 bases, leaving 15 bases between them. CDR1 is DFQATT, CDR2 SNEGSKA, per germline (reference sequence). In DNA, the CDR3 is TGCAGTGCTAGAGAAGTTGGCGGGGGGAGCTCTGGAAACACCATATATTTT. Its protein product is CSAREVGGGSSGNTIYF.

This chain joins TRBV6-6 and TRBJ1-5; the match to TRBD1 covers 7 bases. The CDR3 consists of 16 residues. J was trimmed by 1 base and V by 5 bases; bases with no gene match: 8. CDR1 is MNHNY and CDR2 is SVGAGI in the germline V gene (reference sequence). The CDR3 spells CASSGDRVGSNQPQHF. In nucleotides, the CDR3 is TGTGCCAGCAGTGGTGACAGGGTGGGAAGCAATCAGCCCCAGCATTTT.

This clonotype occurred once. V and J are TRBV19 and TRBJ2-1; 9 nucleotides match TRBD2. The V segment lost 1 base and the J segment 1 base; nucleotides outside the gene matches: 8. Per germline, CDR1 LNHDA and CDR2 SQIVND (reference sequence). The CDR3 has 18 residues. The DNA of the CDR3 is TGTGCCAGTAGTATAGCGAGTAGCGGGAGAGTTTCCTACAATGAGCAGTTCTTC. Protein: CASSIASSGRVSYNEQFF.

This chain joins TRBV30 and TRBJ1-2; D not resolved. Germline lookup yields CDR1 GTSNPN and CDR2 SVGIG (reference sequence). The CDR3 spans 13 residues. Deletions cut 8 bases from V and 1 base from J, with 14 bases between. Here the CDR3 DNA reads TGTGCCGGCCCCCAAGGCAGTAACTATGGCTACACCTTC. The encoded protein is CAGPQGSNYGYTF.

V and J are TRBV5-1 and TRBJ2-1, with D possibly matching TRBD2 (5 bases). The CDR3 is 15 residues long. Germline CDR1 SGHRS, CDR2 YFSETQ. Trimming removed 0 bases from V and 8 bases from J, with 15 bases in between. The CDR3 here is CASSLESSSVDEQFF. The CDR3 nucleotides are TGCGCCAGCAGCTTGGAGTCTAGCAGTGTCGATGAGCAGTTCTTC.

This chain connects TRBV6-1 to TRBJ1-6; the D is unclear. The V and J ends lost 2 bases and 5 bases respectively, with 10 bases between them. The CDR3 loop spans 15 amino acids. CDR1 and CDR2 from the germline V gene are MNHNS and SASEGT. The CDR3 sequence is CASSELAANNSPLHF. The DNA of the CDR3 is TGTGCCAGCAGTGAATTGGCAGCCAATAATTCACCCCTCCACTTT.

DNA of the CDR3: TGCAGTGCTAGGCCCGGGGGGCAGTCCTCTGTTCTGGATACGCAGTATTTT. Translating it yields CSARPGGQSSVLDTQYF. J is TRBJ2-3 and V is TRBV20-1, with D possibly TRBD2 on 7 matching bases. The germline CDR1 and CDR2 sequences are DFQATT and SNEGSKA (reference sequence). There are 17 residues in the CDR3. Trimming cost V 3 bases and J 6 bases, with 25 bases left between them.

The V call is TRBV6-1, the J call TRBJ2-6; D gene ambiguous. V dropped 4 bases and J dropped 4 bases, with 8 bases sitting between them. The CDR3 extends over 14 amino acids. The germline CDR1 and CDR2 sequences are MNHNS and SASEGT. The CDR3 sequence is CASSALAGANVLTF. The CDR3 DNA follows: TGTGCCAGCAGTGCCTTGGCCGGGGCCAACGTCCTGACTTTC.

The chain uses TRBV5-1 and TRBJ1-1; tentatively, D is TRBD1 (5 bases). Germline CDR1 reads SGHRS; CDR2 reads YFSETQ. The CDR3 runs 14 residues. V was cut by 2 bases and J by 4 bases, with 12 bases left in between. The CDR3: CASSFEGDGTEAFF. DNA for the CDR3: TGCGCCAGCAGCTTCGAAGGGGATGGCACTGAAGCTTTCTTT.

The chain couples TRBV30 to TRBJ1-4, with D possibly matching TRBD1 (6 bases). This CDR3 comprises 15 residues. Germline loops: CDR1 GTSNPN, CDR2 SVGIG (reference sequence). Deletions cut 5 bases from V and 4 bases from J, with 17 bases between. CDR3 sequence reads: CAWGAGAGNNEKLFF. DNA of the CDR3: TGTGCCTGGGGGGCAGGGGCAGGGAATAATGAAAAACTGTTTTTT.

The V gene is TRBV6-2 or TRBV6-3, the J gene TRBJ2-5; 11 bases agree with TRBD2. The V gene's germline CDR1 is MNHEY and CDR2 SVGEGT. CDR3 length: 17 amino acids. Unmatched junction bases numbered 10, after V lost 5 bases and J lost 2 bases. CDR3 in amino acids: CASSAVGLAAPQETQYF. The CDR3 nucleotides read TGTGCCAGCAGTGCCGTGGGACTAGCGGCTCCTCAAGAGACCCAGTACTTC.

The rearrangement links TRBV6-6 to TRBJ2-2, with D possibly being TRBD2 (5 bases). Germline V gene data show CDR1 as MNHNY and CDR2 as SVGAGI (reference sequence). The CDR3 is 12 residues long. The V end was cut by 8 bases, the J end by 7 bases, with 11 bases between. As DNA, the CDR3 is TGTGCCAGCGGGCCGGCGGGCGGGGAGCTGTTTTTT. It codes for CASGPAGGELFF.

This clonotype appeared a single time. The CDR3 reads CASSSLLSGPQETQYF. CDR3 sequence (DNA): TGTGCCAGCAGCTCATTATTATCAGGACCCCAAGAGACCCAGTACTTC. The genes are TRBV5-4 and TRBJ2-5; D gene unclear. The CDR3 sequence is 16 residues long. Germline V gene sequence: CDR1 SGHNT, CDR2 YYREEE (reference sequence). V lost 3 bases to trimming and J lost 1 base, with 16 bases between them.

The chain recombines TRBV9 with TRBJ2-3, with TRBD2 matching 10 bases. This CDR3 is 16 amino acids long. Germline trimming cut 4 bases from V and 2 bases from J; bases unmatched to any gene: 7. Germline V gives CDR1 SGDLS, CDR2 YYNGEE. Here the CDR3 reads CASSSRSGGTTDTQYF. The CDR3 coding sequence is TGTGCCAGCAGCTCCCGTAGCGGGGGGACCACAGATACGCAGTATTTT.

This chain uses TRBV18 with TRBJ1-2; D is undetermined. The CDR3 is made up of 14 amino acids. V lost 2 bases and J lost 2, with 9 bases in between. The germline CDR1 and CDR2 sequences are KGHSH and LQKENI. The CDR3 nucleotides read TGTGCCAGCTCACCATCGGGCAGCAACTATGGCTACACCTTC. It translates to CASSPSGSNYGYTF.

The chain carries TRBV6-2 or TRBV6-3 and TRBJ2-7, with D tentatively TRBD1 (6 bases). The CDR3 consists of 16 residues. Germline V gives CDR1 MNHEY, CDR2 SVGEGT. Trimming shortened V by 2 bases and J by 2 bases, and 16 bases separated the two germline ends. The CDR3 here is CASSYPQGEGAYEQYF. The CDR3 DNA reads as TGTGCCAGCAGTTACCCCCAAGGTGAGGGGGCCTACGAGCAGTACTTC.

The DNA for the CDR3 is TGCGCCAGCAGCCGGGCCGGGCCCCAGCATTTT. This encodes CASSRAGPQHF. The rearrangement links TRBV5-1 to TRBJ1-5; D is ambiguous. This CDR3 spans 11 amino acids. CDR1 and CDR2 from the germline V gene are SGHRS and YFSETQ. The V and J ends lost 4 bases and 9 bases respectively, with 8 bases between them.

Only one count was recorded for this clonotype. V is TRBV5-1 and J is TRBJ2-1, with 10 bases lining up with TRBD1. Germline values: CDR1 SGHRS, CDR2 YFSETQ. The V and J ends lost 2 bases and 13 bases, in that order; junction bases with no gene match: 3. The CDR3 length is 12 residues. This CDR3 is CASSFDRGPQFF. The DNA of the CDR3 is TGCGCCAGCAGCTTTGACAGGGGGCCTCAGTTCTTC.